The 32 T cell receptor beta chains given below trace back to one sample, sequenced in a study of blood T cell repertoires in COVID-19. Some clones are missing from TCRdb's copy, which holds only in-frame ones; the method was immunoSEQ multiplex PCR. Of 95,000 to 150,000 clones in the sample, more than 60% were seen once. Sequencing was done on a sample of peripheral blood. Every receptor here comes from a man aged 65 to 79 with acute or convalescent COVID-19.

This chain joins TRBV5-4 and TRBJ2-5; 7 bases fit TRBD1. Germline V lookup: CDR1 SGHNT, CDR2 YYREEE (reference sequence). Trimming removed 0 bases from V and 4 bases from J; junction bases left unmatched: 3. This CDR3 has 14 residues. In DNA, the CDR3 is TGTGCCAGCAGCTTGGGTTGGACAGGAGAGACCCAGTACTTC. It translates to CASSLGWTGETQYF.

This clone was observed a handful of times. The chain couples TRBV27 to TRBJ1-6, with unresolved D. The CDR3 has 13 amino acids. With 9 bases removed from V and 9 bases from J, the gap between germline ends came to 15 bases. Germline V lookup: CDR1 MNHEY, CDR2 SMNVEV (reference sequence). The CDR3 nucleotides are TGTGCCAGTTACAAATCCCGGGGTTCACCCCTCCACTTT. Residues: CASYKSRGSPLHF.

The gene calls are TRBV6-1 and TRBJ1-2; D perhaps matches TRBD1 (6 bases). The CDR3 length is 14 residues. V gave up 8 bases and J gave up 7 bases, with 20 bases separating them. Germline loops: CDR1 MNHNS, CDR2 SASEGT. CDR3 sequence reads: CASLEPGGGGGYTF. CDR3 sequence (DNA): TGTGCCAGCCTCGAACCGGGGGGCGGCGGTGGCTACACCTTC.

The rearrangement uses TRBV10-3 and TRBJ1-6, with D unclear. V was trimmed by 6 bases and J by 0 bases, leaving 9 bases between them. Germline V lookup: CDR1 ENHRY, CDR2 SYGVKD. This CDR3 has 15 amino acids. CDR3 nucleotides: TGTGCCATCAGCCGGGGAAGCTCCTATAATTCACCCCTCCACTTT. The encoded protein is CAISRGSSYNSPLHF.

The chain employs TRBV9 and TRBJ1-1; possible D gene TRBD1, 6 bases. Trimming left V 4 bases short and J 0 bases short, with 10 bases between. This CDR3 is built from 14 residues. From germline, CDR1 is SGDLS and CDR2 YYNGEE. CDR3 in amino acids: CASSQQGMNTEAFF. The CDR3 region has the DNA TGTGCCAGCAGCCAACAGGGCATGAACACTGAAGCTTTCTTT. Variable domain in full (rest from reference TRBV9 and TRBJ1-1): DSGVTQTPKHLITATGQRVTLRCSPRSGDLSVYWYQQSLDQGLQFLIQYYNGEERAKGNILERFSAQQFPDLHSELNLSSLELGDSALYFCASSQQGMNTEAFFGQGTRLTVV.

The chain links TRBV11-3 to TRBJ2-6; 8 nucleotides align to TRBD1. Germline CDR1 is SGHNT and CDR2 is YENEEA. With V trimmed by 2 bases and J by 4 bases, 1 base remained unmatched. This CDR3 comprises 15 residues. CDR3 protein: CASSLQGAGANVLTF. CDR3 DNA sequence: TGTGCCAGCAGCTTACAGGGGGCCGGGGCCAACGTCCTGACTTTC.

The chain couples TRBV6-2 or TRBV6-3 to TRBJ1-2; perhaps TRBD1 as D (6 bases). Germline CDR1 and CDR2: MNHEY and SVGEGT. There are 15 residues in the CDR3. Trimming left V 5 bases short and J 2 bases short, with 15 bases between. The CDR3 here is CASSTNQQGNYGYTF. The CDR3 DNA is TGTGCCAGCAGTACCAACCAACAGGGAAACTATGGCTACACCTTC.

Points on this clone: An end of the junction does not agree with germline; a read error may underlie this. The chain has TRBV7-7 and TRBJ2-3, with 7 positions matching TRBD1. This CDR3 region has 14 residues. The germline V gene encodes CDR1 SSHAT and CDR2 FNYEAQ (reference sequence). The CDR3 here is CASSLSSGGDTQYF. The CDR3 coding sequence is TGTGCTAGCAGCTTAAGTTCAGGGGGAGATACGCAGTATTTT.

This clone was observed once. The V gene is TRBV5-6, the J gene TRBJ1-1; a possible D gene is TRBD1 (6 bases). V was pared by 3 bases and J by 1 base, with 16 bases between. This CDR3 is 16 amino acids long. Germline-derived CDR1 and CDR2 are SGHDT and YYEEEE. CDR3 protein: CASSWGTGHSNTEAFF. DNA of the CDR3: TGTGCCAGCAGCTGGGGGACGGGACATTCGAACACTGAAGCTTTCTTT.

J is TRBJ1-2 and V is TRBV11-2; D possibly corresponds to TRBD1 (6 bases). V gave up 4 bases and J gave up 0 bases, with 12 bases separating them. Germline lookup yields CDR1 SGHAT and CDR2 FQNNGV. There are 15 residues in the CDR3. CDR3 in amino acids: CASSWTAAANYGYTF. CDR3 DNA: TGTGCCAGCAGCTGGACAGCTGCGGCTAACTATGGCTACACCTTC. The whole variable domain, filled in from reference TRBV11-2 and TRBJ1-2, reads EAGVAQSPRYKIIEKRQSVAFWCNPISGHATLYWYQQILGQGPKLLIQFQNNGVVDDSQLPKDRFSAERLKGVDSTLKIQPAKLEDSAVYLCASSWTAAANYGYTFGSGTRLTVV.

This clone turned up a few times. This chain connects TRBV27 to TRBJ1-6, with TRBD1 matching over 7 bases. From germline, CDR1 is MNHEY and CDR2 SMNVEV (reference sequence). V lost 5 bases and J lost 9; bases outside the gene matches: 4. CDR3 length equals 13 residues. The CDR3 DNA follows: TGTGCCAGCAGTACTCAGGGGGGTTCACCCCTCCACTTT. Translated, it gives CASSTQGGSPLHF.

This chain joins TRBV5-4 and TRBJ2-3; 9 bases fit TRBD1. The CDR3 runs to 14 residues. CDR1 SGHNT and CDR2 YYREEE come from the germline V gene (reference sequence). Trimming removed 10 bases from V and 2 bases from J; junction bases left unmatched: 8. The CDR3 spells CAESTGGLTDTQYF. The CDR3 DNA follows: TGTGCCGAGTCTACAGGGGGCCTCACAGATACGCAGTATTTT.

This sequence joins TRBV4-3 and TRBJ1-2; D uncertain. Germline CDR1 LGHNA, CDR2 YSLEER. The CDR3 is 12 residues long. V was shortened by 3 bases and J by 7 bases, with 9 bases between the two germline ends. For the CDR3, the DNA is TGCGCCAGCAGCCACGGAGGCGTTGGCTACACCTTC. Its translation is CASSHGGVGYTF.

CDR3 loop: CASSHEQGADEQYF. For the CDR3, the DNA is TGTGCCAGCAGCCATGAACAGGGGGCCGACGAGCAGTACTTC. V usage is TRBV4-2 and J usage is TRBJ2-7; 9 bases fit TRBD1. V shed 3 bases, J shed 5 bases, and the junction held 5 bases outside the gene matches. The CDR3 has 14 residues. Germline-derived CDR1 and CDR2 are LGHNA and YNFKEQ.

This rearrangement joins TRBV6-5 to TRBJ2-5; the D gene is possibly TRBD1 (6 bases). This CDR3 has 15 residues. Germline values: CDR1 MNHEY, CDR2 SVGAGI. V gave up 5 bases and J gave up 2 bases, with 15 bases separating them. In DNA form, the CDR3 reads TGTGCCAGCAGTCCACGACAGGAACGTCAAGAGACCCAGTACTTC. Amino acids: CASSPRQERQETQYF.

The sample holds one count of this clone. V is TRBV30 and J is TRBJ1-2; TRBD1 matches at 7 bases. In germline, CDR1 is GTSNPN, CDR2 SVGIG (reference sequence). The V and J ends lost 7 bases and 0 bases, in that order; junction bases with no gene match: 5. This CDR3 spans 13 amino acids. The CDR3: CASDRLANYGYTF. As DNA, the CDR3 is TGTGCCTCGGACAGGCTAGCTAACTATGGCTACACCTTC.

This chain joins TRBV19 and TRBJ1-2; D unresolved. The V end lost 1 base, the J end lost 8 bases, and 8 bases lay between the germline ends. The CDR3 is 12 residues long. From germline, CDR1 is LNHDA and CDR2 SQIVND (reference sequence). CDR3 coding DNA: TGTGCCAGTAGTATAGTAGGGAGCGGCTACACCTTC. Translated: CASSIVGSGYTF.

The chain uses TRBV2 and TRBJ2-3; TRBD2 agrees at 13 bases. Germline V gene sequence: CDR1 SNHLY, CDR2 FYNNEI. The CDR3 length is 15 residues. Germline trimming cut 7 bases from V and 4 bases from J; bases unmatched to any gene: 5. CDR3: CASITSGGAPDTQYF. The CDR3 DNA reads TGTGCCAGCATTACTAGCGGGGGGGCTCCAGATACGCAGTATTTT.

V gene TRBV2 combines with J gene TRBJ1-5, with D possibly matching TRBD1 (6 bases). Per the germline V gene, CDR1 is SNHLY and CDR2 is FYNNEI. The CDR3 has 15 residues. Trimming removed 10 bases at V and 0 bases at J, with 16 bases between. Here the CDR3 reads CATRGGLISNQPQHF. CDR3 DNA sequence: TGTGCCACTCGGGGGGGGCTAATTAGCAATCAGCCCCAGCATTTT.

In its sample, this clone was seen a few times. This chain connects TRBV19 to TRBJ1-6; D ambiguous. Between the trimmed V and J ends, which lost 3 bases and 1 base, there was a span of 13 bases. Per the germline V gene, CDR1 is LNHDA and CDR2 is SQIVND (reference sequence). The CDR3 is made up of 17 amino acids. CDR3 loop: CASSIRPSGSYNSPLHF. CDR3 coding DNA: TGTGCCAGTAGTATTAGGCCGTCGGGTTCCTATAATTCACCCCTCCACTTT.

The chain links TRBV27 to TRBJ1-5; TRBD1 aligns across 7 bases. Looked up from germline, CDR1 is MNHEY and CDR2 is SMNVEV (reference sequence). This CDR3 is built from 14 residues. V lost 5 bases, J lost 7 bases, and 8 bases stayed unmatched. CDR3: CASSPLTGNQPQHF. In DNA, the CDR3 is TGTGCCAGCAGTCCCTTGACAGGGAACCAGCCCCAGCATTTT.

DNA for the CDR3: TGTGCCAGCAGCCAAGTCCTCGGACCAGGGACACCGAACACTGAAGCTTTCTTT. Its translation: CASSQVLGPGTPNTEAFF. The chain carries TRBV3-1 (or the pseudogene TRBV3-2) and TRBJ1-1; maybe TRBD1 (6 bases). The CDR3 covers 18 residues. Trimming shortened V by 1 base and J by 1 base, and 19 bases separated the two germline ends. Germline lookup yields CDR1 LGHDT and CDR2 YNNKEL (reference sequence).

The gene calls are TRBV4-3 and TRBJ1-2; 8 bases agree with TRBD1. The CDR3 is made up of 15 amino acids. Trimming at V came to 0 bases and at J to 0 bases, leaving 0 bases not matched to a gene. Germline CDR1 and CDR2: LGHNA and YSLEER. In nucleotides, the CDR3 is TGCGCCAGCAGCCAAGAACAGGGGGCTAACTATGGCTACACCTTC. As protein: CASSQEQGANYGYTF.

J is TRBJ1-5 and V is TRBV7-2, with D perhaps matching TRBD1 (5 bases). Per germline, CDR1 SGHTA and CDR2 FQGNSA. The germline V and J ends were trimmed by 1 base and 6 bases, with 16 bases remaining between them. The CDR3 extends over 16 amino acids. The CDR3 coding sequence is TGTGCCAGCAGCTTAGGAGGTGGCAGGGTAGGTCAGCCCCAGCATTTT. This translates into CASSLGGGRVGQPQHF.

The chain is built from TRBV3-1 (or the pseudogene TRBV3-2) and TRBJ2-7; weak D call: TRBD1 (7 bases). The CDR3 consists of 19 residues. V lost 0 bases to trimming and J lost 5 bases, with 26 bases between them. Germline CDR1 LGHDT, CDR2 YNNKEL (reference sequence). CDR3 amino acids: CASSQEPIGGGVKSHEQYF. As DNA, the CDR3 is TGTGCCAGCAGCCAAGAACCCATTGGAGGGGGCGTTAAGTCTCACGAGCAGTACTTC.

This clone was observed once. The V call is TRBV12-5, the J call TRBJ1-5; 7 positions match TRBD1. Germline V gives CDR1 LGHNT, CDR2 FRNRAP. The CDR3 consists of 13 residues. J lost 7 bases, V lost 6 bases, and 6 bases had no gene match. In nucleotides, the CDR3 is TGTGCTAGTGGCCGAAACAGGGGCCAGCCCCAGCATTTT. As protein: CASGRNRGQPQHF.

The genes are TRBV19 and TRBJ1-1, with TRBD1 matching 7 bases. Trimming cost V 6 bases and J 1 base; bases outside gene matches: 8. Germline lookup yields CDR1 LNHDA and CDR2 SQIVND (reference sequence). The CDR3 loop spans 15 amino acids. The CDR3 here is CASRGPKGANTEAFF. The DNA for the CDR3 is TGTGCCAGTAGGGGGCCGAAGGGGGCGAACACTGAAGCTTTCTTT.

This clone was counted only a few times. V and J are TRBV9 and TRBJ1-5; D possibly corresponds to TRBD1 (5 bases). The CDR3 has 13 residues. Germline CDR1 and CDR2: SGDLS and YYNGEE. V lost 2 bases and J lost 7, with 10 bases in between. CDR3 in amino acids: CASSVRGGQPQHF. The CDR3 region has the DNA TGTGCCAGCAGCGTTAGGGGCGGCCAGCCCCAGCATTTT.

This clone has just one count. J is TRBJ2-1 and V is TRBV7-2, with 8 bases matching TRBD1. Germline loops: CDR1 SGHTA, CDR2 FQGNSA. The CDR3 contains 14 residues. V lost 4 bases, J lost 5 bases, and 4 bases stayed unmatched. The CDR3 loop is CASSYRDRNNEQFF. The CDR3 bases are TGTGCCAGCAGCTATAGGGACAGGAACAATGAGCAGTTCTTC.

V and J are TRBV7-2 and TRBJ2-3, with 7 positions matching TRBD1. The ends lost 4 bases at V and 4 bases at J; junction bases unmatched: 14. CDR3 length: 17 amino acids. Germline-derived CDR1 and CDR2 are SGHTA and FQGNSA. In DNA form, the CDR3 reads TGTGCCAGCAGCTCATCAGGGGGTCAGCGCACACCAGATACGCAGTATTTT. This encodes CASSSSGGQRTPDTQYF.

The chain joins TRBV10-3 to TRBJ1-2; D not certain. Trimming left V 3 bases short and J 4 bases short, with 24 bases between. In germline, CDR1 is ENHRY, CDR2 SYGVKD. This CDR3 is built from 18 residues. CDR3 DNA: TGTGCCATCAGTGAAGATCGGAGGCAGACGGCACGCCTCTATGGCTACACCTTC. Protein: CAISEDRRQTARLYGYTF.

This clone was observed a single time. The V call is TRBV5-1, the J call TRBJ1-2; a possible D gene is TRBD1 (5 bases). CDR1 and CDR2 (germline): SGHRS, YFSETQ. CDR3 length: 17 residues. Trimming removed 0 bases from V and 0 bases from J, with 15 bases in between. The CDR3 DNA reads TGCGCCAGCAGCTTGGCCAGCGGGGGAGGCTCTAACTATGGCTACACCTTC. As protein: CASSLASGGGSNYGYTF.